This T cell receptor beta chain was found in a study of shared clonotypes between healthy human individuals (dated by TCRdb to between 2020 and 2021). Background on the whole study: The cohort comprised a couple of women and a few men aged 18 to 49 years. Libraries were prepared and TCR repertoires were sequenced by different laboratories using diverse techniques, in order to increase sequencing depth and limit assay-specific biases. For each donor, three plates each were used for CD4 naive and CD4 memory, two plates were used for CD8 naive, and one plate was used for CD8 memory. To estimate repertoire size and how much clonotype sharing occurs between individuals, the study deeply sequenced the blood TCR repertoires of about five healthy adults. Per donor, leukapheresis produced somewhere between about 0.85 and 10 billion PBMCs.

Comment on this clone: The clone's antigen remains unknown. No base quality values were provided; no much bigger clone lies one nucleotide off.

V lost 4 bases and J lost 5 bases; the stretch between them is 15 bases long. The CDR3 spans 14 residues, from the cysteine through the phenylalanine. Only the CDR3 portion is preserved as DNA: 42 bases, with reading frame beginning at the first base. CDR1 WSHSY and CDR2 SAAADI are derived from the germline V gene. The full study reports these points: Even with the large sequencing depth, rarefaction of the sorted-subset datasets indicated that sequencing was incomplete. Clonotypes shared by all four sorted-subset donors showed higher generation probabilities than non-shared clonotypes. The genetic and exposure-history diversity represented was limited by the small number of donors. Only blood was sampled, and tissue TCR repertoires likely differ from those in blood. Naive subsets generally had larger estimated clonotype richness than memory subsets. Based on pairwise subsampling, the degree of clonotype sharing among donors was expected to be affected by sequencing depth. Sharing across several donors was observed for roughly 5.4% of naive CD4, over 3% of naive CD8, about 2.3% of memory CD4, and less than 0.45% of memory CD8 clonotypes.

CD8 naive samples consisted of CD45RO-negative cells that were positively selected for CCR7, yielding a CD45RA+CCR7+ population without TemRA cells. The donors were healthy, HIV-negative adults with no recently reported acute infections or vaccinations. Every donor was a Caucasian adult living in Nashville, Tennessee, USA. Blood was obtained by leukapheresis, after which PBMCs were separated by Ficoll-Histopaque density gradient centrifugation and cryopreserved in liquid nitrogen vapor phase. Analytical flow cytometry was used to check the purity and quantity of each magnetically sorted T cell population. Each sorted fraction had its genomic DNA isolated and then quantified by UV absorbance on a Nanodrop 2000c. Using the deep immunoSEQ assay, multiplex PCR amplified TCR CDR3 regions from genomic DNA. Extracted genomic DNA from each cell subset was spread evenly across all wells of several immunoSEQ 96-well plates, with each plate serving as a replicate. For sorted subsets, roughly 200 ng of genomic DNA, equivalent to around 29,000 T cell genomes, went into each replicate PCR. Purified libraries were measured with a Qubit 3.0 fluorometer, size-checked on a Bioanalyzer 2100, and measured again with the KAPA Library Quantification kit. Every immunoSEQ 96-well plate was sequenced on a dedicated single-read 150-cycle Illumina NextSeq 550 flow cell. Turning to the authors' computational methods: Because the immunoSEQ output held only junctional sequences and lacked quality scores, the filtering could not match the filtering applied to full-length reads. Sequences were annotated with PyIR, a Python wrapper for IgBLAST v1.9, using IMGT germline references to assign V/J genes and CDR3. Any read was removed if the V/J assignment was weak (E-value above 1e-6), the CDR3 was missing, or the read contained stop codons, out-of-frame junctions, or ambiguous translated residues. V3J clonotypes were defined as sequences sharing the same inferred V gene, J gene, and CDR3 amino acid sequence. Percentage overlap between repertoires was calculated by dividing the number of shared unique clonotypes by the size of the smaller repertoire. Repertoire richness was assessed with RTK rarefaction, the Chao1 estimator, and Recon v2.1 estimates of unobserved clonotypes. Generation probabilities for all TCRbeta clonotypes obtained by the gDNA method from a handful of donors were computed using OLGA. TCRdb took this table from immuneACCESS and kept in-frame rearrangements with V and J called. Such tables lack part of the clones; where checked against another copy, unresolved V genes explain under half of the gap, and the rest is unexplained. V and J calls and clone size are copied from that table; D and trimming were computed from the DNA. In all, the sample holds under 2,000,000 clones, and about 95% of those were seen once. The top ten clonotypes cover 1% to 1.5% of the sample.

The chain is assembled from TRBV10-2 and TRBJ2-7; the D segment could be TRBD2, given 6 matching bases. This receptor was taken from a man younger than 35 in good health. Sequenced material: naive CD8+ T cells sorted from blood. This specimen's cell subset or site label, per the study, means: CD45RA+CCR7+. The DNA sequence is as follows: TGCGCCAGCAGTGCCGGGGGAGTAATCGACGAGCAGTACTTC. The encoded protein is CASSAGGVIDEQYF.